The clone carrying this TCR beta chain has a handful of counts. The data are from a study of radiotherapy plus CTLA-4 blockade in lung cancer. Data came from immunoSEQ multiplex PCR; TCRdb stores just in-frame clones and leaves some out. Of about 51,000 clones detected, about four fifths appear once; the ten largest clones hold 8.5%. The sample was peripheral blood, taken from a patient treated with radiotherapy plus ipilimumab. The clonotype was recovered from a human donor with non-small cell lung cancer who had a complete response to radiotherapy plus ipilimumab.

The CDR3, as DNA: TGCGCCAGCAGCCAAGCCCCAATACGGGGAGGCCGGAATGAAAAACTGTTTTTT. This translates into CASSQAPIRGGRNEKLFF. The V gene is TRBV4-1, the J gene TRBJ1-4; D gene unclear. The germline V gene has CDR1 MGHRA and CDR2 YSYEKL. This CDR3 has 18 amino acids. V was shortened by 1 base and J by 5 bases, with 20 bases between the two germline ends.